The 10 T cell receptor beta chains listed next were all sequenced from one sample in a study of cytomegalovirus exposure and HLA in healthy donors. Using immunoSEQ multiplex PCR, the repertoire was profiled, and TCRdb retains in-frame clones only, with some absent. The sample lists 68,000 or so clones; around 90% were seen once. Sequenced material: PBMCs. The source is a woman aged 18-29 years in good health and CMV-seronegative.

This chain joins TRBV7-8 and TRBJ1-2, with D perhaps TRBD1 (6 bases). This CDR3 comprises 15 residues. CDR1 and CDR2 (germline): SGHVS, FQNEAQ. Deletions cut 4 bases from V and 5 bases from J, with 17 bases between. The DNA of the CDR3 is TGTGCCAGCAGCTCTTACAGGGAGCGGGGATATGGCTACACCTTC. Residues: CASSSYRERGYGYTF.

The V gene is TRBV5-8, the J gene TRBJ1-4; D possibly corresponds to TRBD1 (6 bases). Germline V gene sequence: CDR1 SGHTS, CDR2 YDEGEE. The CDR3 consists of 15 residues. Trimming removed 2 bases from V and 8 bases from J, with 16 bases in between. CDR3 nucleotides: TGTGCCAGCAGCTTCCGGGGGGCGCGTTGGGAAAAACTGTTTTTT. This translates into CASSFRGARWEKLFF. The complete variable domain, with remaining parts taken from reference TRBV5-8 and TRBJ1-4, reads EAGVTQSPTHLIKTRGQQATLRCSPISGHTSVYWYQQALGLGLQFLLWYDEGEERNRGNFPPRFSGRQFPNYSSELNVNALELEDSALYLCASSFRGARWEKLFFGSGTQLSVL.

The rearrangement uses TRBV28 and TRBJ1-4; tentatively, D is TRBD1 (6 bases). V was cut by 6 bases and J by 8 bases, with 22 bases left in between. Germline V lookup: CDR1 MDHEN, CDR2 SYDVKM. CDR3 length: 16 amino acids. CDR3 sequence (DNA): TGTGCCAGCAGACCGACAGGACCGCTGGGTTACGAAAAACTGTTTTTT. It translates to CASRPTGPLGYEKLFF.

CDR3 region: CASRGLGSQTSTDTQYF. The CDR3 coding sequence is TGCGCCAGCAGGGGGCTCGGGAGCCAAACCAGCACAGATACGCAGTATTTT. The chain links TRBV5-1 to TRBJ2-3, with D maybe TRBD2 (6 bases). The germline gives CDR1 SGHRS, CDR2 YFSETQ. V lost 5 bases to trimming and J lost 0 bases, with 19 bases between them. The CDR3 sequence is 17 residues long.

The chain is built from TRBV7-2 and TRBJ2-7, with D tentatively TRBD2 (6 bases). The V and J ends lost 1 base and 4 bases respectively, with 11 bases between them. CDR1 and CDR2 (germline): SGHTA, FQGNSA. CDR3 length: 14 residues. The CDR3 bases are TGTGCCAGCAGCTTAGTATTGGGGGGATACGAGCAGTACTTC. Its protein is CASSLVLGGYEQYF.

The rearrangement joins TRBV11-2 to TRBJ2-7, with TRBD1 matching 9 bases. The CDR3 length is 15 residues. The ends lost 6 bases at V and 4 bases at J; junction bases unmatched: 10. CDR1 SGHAT and CDR2 FQNNGV come from the germline V gene. For the CDR3, the DNA is TGTGCCAGCAGGCCATCGTACAGGGGGCGGTACGAGCAGTACTTC. It yields the protein CASRPSYRGRYEQYF.

The DNA of the CDR3 is TGTGCCAGCAGCCAAGATCGGGACAGGGAAGCTTTCTTT. This encodes CASSQDRDREAFF. The chain carries TRBV4-2 and TRBJ1-1, with 8 bases that match TRBD1. CDR1 and CDR2 from the germline V gene are LGHNA and YNFKEQ. The J segment lost 8 bases and the V segment lost 0 bases, leaving 2 bases of the junction unmatched. The CDR3 loop spans 13 amino acids.

The chain couples TRBV9 to TRBJ2-6, with D unclear. V was shortened by 0 bases and J by 0 bases, with 10 bases between the two germline ends. Germline loops: CDR1 SGDLS, CDR2 YYNGEE. The CDR3 totals 17 residues. CDR3 loop: CASSVAGTNSGANVLTF. The CDR3 nucleotides are TGTGCCAGCAGCGTAGCAGGCACCAACTCTGGGGCCAACGTCCTGACTTTC.

The chain uses TRBV27 and TRBJ2-2; a possible D gene is TRBD2 (6 bases). Deletions cut 2 bases from V and 1 base from J, with 14 bases between. The CDR3 has 17 residues. Germline lookup yields CDR1 MNHEY and CDR2 SMNVEV (reference sequence). The DNA of the CDR3 is TGTGCCAGCAGTTTAATCGGTGTCGGGGGGAACACCGGGGAGCTGTTTTTT. As protein: CASSLIGVGGNTGELFF.

The genes are TRBV4-1 and TRBJ2-5; the match to TRBD2 covers 11 bases. J was trimmed by 5 bases and V by 3 bases; bases with no gene match: 8. The CDR3 has 16 residues. Germline loops: CDR1 MGHRA, CDR2 YSYEKL. The CDR3 region has the DNA TGCGCCAGCAGCCAGCTAGAACTAGCGGGAGTCGAGACCCAGTACTTC. This codes for CASSQLELAGVETQYF.